This T cell receptor beta chain was found in a study of blood T cell repertoires in COVID-19. Study as a whole: PBMCs, B-cell-depleted T cells, or T cells provided the cDNA or gDNA that made up the material.

Some clones are missing from TCRdb's copy, which holds only in-frame ones; the method was immunoSEQ multiplex PCR. The sample consists of roughly 190,000 clones, roughly nine tenths of them appearing once. The CDR3 is made up of 13 amino acids. The germline CDR1 and CDR2 sequences are MNHNS and SASEGT. Losses at the gene ends were 3 bases for V and 8 bases for J; bases not matched to a gene: 4. Two negative PCRs, clearance, or symptom resolution had been documented for recovered Cohort 3 donors. The sequencing sample was made of PBMCs or T cells enriched from blood (not recorded which). V is TRBV6-1 and J is TRBJ1-2; 9 nucleotides line up with TRBD1. This TCR was sampled from a woman in her thirties who had recovered from COVID-19. The DNA for the CDR3 is TGTGCCAGCAGTGAGACAGGGGGTGGCGGCTACACCTTC. Amino acid sequence: CASSETGGGGYTF.